These T cell receptor beta chains were read from a single sample in a study of CD8 T cells in ankylosing spondylitis. TCRdb called the 5' RACE reads again in MiXCR, with one record for every CDR3 protein. The data hold around 140,000 distinct CDR3 sequences, with 17% observed a single time. The sequenced material came from blood, either unsorted or a sorted T cell fraction (not recorded which). These TCRs come from a male donor with ankylosing spondylitis. CDR3s include the opening cysteine and the closing phenylalanine or tryptophan. The order of the fields is D gene, V gene, J gene, clone size, CDR3 protein, CDR3 DNA. A D gene is named only where the DNA matches it firmly. For some rows the clone size is stated as once, few or many, or as a class when expanded; others skip it.

d_gene: NA
v_gene: TRBV28
j_gene: TRBJ2-7
abundance: once
CDR3aa: CASSWGGGSEQYF
CDR3nt: TGTGCCAGCAGTTGGGGCGGAGGGAGCGAGCAGTACTTC

d_gene: TRBD1
v_gene: TRBV2
j_gene: TRBJ2-2
abundance: NA
CDR3aa: CASRGLRTGENWELFF
CDR3nt: TGTGCCAGCAGGGGGCTCCGGACAGGGGAAAACTGGGAGCTGTTTTTT

d_gene: TRBD2
v_gene: TRBV28
j_gene: TRBJ2-1
abundance: NA
CDR3aa: CASSPPRGRVGEQFF
CDR3nt: TGTGCCAGCAGCCCCCCCCGTGGGAGGGTGGGTGAGCAGTTCTTC

d_gene: TRBD2
v_gene: TRBV5-1
j_gene: TRBJ2-7
abundance: NA
CDR3aa: CASRASGRYEQYF
CDR3nt: TGCGCCAGCAGGGCTAGCGGGAGATACGAGCAGTACTTC

d_gene: NA
v_gene: TRBV2
j_gene: TRBJ1-5
abundance: few
CDR3aa: CASSEDNYQPQHF
CDR3nt: TGTGCCAGCTCCGAAGATAATTATCAGCCCCAGCATTTT

d_gene: TRBD1
v_gene: TRBV27
j_gene: TRBJ1-5
abundance: many
CDR3aa: CASSSRGSYQPQHF
CDR3nt: TGTGCCAGCAGTTCCAGGGGGAGTTATCAGCCCCAGCATTTT

d_gene: NA
v_gene: TRBV5-1
j_gene: TRBJ2-3
abundance: NA
CDR3aa: CASSEAYPTDTQYF
CDR3nt: TGCGCCAGCAGCGAGGCCTACCCCACAGATACGCAGTATTTT

d_gene: NA
v_gene: TRBV20-1
j_gene: TRBJ2-7
abundance: few
CDR3aa: CSARPSHGAWAYEQYF
CDR3nt: TGCAGTGCTAGACCTTCTCACGGGGCTTGGGCCTACGAGCAGTACTTC

d_gene: TRBD1
v_gene: TRBV5-1
j_gene: TRBJ2-1
abundance: NA
CDR3aa: CASSSTGSLGHEQFF
CDR3nt: TGCGCCAGCAGCTCGACAGGGTCCCTCGGCCATGAGCAGTTCTTC

d_gene: NA
v_gene: TRBV27
j_gene: TRBJ2-2
abundance: many
CDR3aa: CASSLYGGELFF
CDR3nt: TGTGCCAGCAGTTTATACGGGGGGGAGCTGTTTTTT

d_gene: NA
v_gene: TRBV27
j_gene: TRBJ2-1
abundance: NA
CDR3aa: CASSLSVQVLGYNEQFF
CDR3nt: TGTGCCAGCAGTTTATCGGTCCAGGTTTTGGGCTACAATGAGCAGTTCTTC

d_gene: TRBD2
v_gene: TRBV12-3/TRBV12-4
j_gene: TRBJ2-1
abundance: NA
CDR3aa: CASSTGLAGGHEQFF
CDR3nt: TGTGCCAGCAGCACGGGACTAGCGGGAGGCCATGAGCAGTTCTTC

d_gene: NA
v_gene: TRBV9
j_gene: TRBJ1-1
abundance: few
CDR3aa: CASSRGAVTEAFF
CDR3nt: TGTGCCTCTAGTCGGGGGGCAGTCACTGAAGCTTTCTTT

d_gene: TRBD2
v_gene: TRBV27
j_gene: TRBJ2-1
abundance: NA
CDR3aa: CASSTGTSGRRNEQFF
CDR3nt: TGTGCCAGCAGCACCGGGACTAGCGGGAGGAGGAATGAGCAGTTCTTC

d_gene: NA
v_gene: TRBV27
j_gene: TRBJ1-6
abundance: few
CDR3aa: CASRDLRGQGDSPLHF
CDR3nt: TGTGCCAGCAGAGATCTTCGGGGGCAAGGGGATTCACCCCTCCACTTT

d_gene: NA
v_gene: TRBV4-2
j_gene: TRBJ2-7
abundance: NA
CDR3aa: CASSQVRTYEQYF
CDR3nt: TGTGCCAGCAGCCAAGTCCGGACCTACGAGCAGTACTTC

d_gene: NA
v_gene: TRBV18
j_gene: TRBJ2-3
abundance: NA
CDR3aa: CASSPLPPVRGVTDTQYF
CDR3nt: TGTGCCAGCTCACCACTTCCCCCGGTCAGGGGGGTCACAGATACGCAGTATTTT

d_gene: NA
v_gene: TRBV7-9
j_gene: TRBJ2-5
abundance: few
CDR3aa: CASSLFGGYQETQYF
CDR3nt: TGTGCCAGCAGCTTATTTGGGGGGTACCAAGAGACCCAGTACTTC

d_gene: NA
v_gene: TRBV4-1
j_gene: TRBJ2-1
abundance: once
CDR3aa: CASSPLKAVGSYNEQFF
CDR3nt: TGCGCCAGCAGCCCCCTCAAAGCGGTCGGATCCTACAATGAGCAGTTCTTC

d_gene: TRBD1
v_gene: TRBV11-2
j_gene: TRBJ2-7
abundance: NA
CDR3aa: CASSLRTGHEQYF
CDR3nt: TGTGCCAGCAGCTTAAGGACAGGGCACGAGCAGTACTTC

d_gene: NA
v_gene: TRBV4-3
j_gene: TRBJ2-7
abundance: many
CDR3aa: CASSQDSEGGGSEQYF
CDR3nt: TGCGCCAGCAGCCAAGACTCAGAAGGAGGGGGTTCCGAGCAGTACTTC

d_gene: NA
v_gene: TRBV9
j_gene: TRBJ1-4
abundance: NA
CDR3aa: CASSGPGGTTNEKLFF
CDR3nt: TGTGCCAGCAGTGGTCCGGGAGGCACAACTAATGAAAAACTGTTTTTT

d_gene: NA
v_gene: TRBV12-3/TRBV12-4
j_gene: TRBJ2-7
abundance: few
CDR3aa: CASSSKPSGPTYEQYF
CDR3nt: TGTGCCAGCAGTTCCAAGCCCAGCGGGCCGACCTACGAGCAGTACTTC

d_gene: TRBD2
v_gene: TRBV27
j_gene: TRBJ2-1
abundance: NA
CDR3aa: CASSSTSGSFYNEQFF
CDR3nt: TGTGCCAGCAGTTCGACTAGCGGGAGTTTCTACAATGAGCAGTTCTTC

d_gene: NA
v_gene: TRBV19
j_gene: TRBJ2-1
abundance: NA
CDR3aa: CASIPTANPSYNEQFF
CDR3nt: TGTGCCAGTATCCCGACTGCTAATCCTTCCTACAATGAGCAGTTCTTC

d_gene: NA
v_gene: TRBV27
j_gene: TRBJ2-3
abundance: once
CDR3aa: CASRRGPTDTQYF
CDR3nt: TGTGCCAGCAGGCGCGGGCCAACAGATACGCAGTATTTT

d_gene: NA
v_gene: TRBV7-9
j_gene: TRBJ2-1
abundance: few
CDR3aa: CASSLEGRVNEQFF
CDR3nt: TGTGCCAGCAGCTTAGAGGGACGGGTCAATGAGCAGTTCTTC

d_gene: NA
v_gene: TRBV2
j_gene: TRBJ2-3
abundance: few
CDR3aa: CASTRTPADTQYF
CDR3nt: TGTGCCAGCACCCGGACCCCTGCGGATACGCAGTATTTT

d_gene: NA
v_gene: TRBV5-1
j_gene: TRBJ2-7
abundance: many
CDR3aa: CASSLADTSSYEQYF
CDR3nt: TGCGCCAGCAGCTTGGCGGACACAAGCTCCTACGAGCAGTACTTC

d_gene: TRBD1
v_gene: TRBV27
j_gene: TRBJ2-2
abundance: few
CDR3aa: CASWRQGDPPGELFF
CDR3nt: TGTGCCAGCTGGAGACAGGGTGATCCCCCCGGGGAGCTGTTTTTT

d_gene: NA
v_gene: TRBV30
j_gene: TRBJ2-1
abundance: NA
CDR3aa: CAWSAPPGALYYNEQFF
CDR3nt: TGTGCCTGGAGTGCCCCCCCTGGGGCCCTCTATTACAATGAGCAGTTCTTC

d_gene: TRBD1
v_gene: TRBV5-6
j_gene: TRBJ2-7
abundance: few
CDR3aa: CASSWRTGGYEQYF
CDR3nt: TGTGCCAGCAGCTGGCGGACAGGGGGCTACGAGCAGTACTTC

d_gene: TRBD2
v_gene: TRBV11-1
j_gene: TRBJ2-7
abundance: NA
CDR3aa: CASSRGGLARSVEYF
CDR3nt: TGTGCCAGCAGCCGTGGTGGACTAGCGAGATCTGTGGAGTACTTC